One T cell receptor (beta chain) is described in this entry. The antigen remains unidentified. This specimen comes from a study of somatic mutations in cytotoxic T cells in rheumatoid arthritis. The study, taken as a whole, reports: Rheumatoid arthritis patients and age-matched healthy controls showed no significant difference in CD8+ T-cell clonality. For about an eighth of the 65 patients, a single CD8+ clone accounted for more than 20% of CD8+ cells. Greater age accompanied higher CD8+ clonality in rheumatoid arthritis patients, a pattern that was absent in healthy controls.

Generated by immunoSEQ multiplex PCR, the TCRdb table keeps only in-frame clones and is missing some. The sample lists 20,000 or so clones; roughly 80% were seen once. The TCR originated in a woman aged 45-65 years in good health. Sequencing was carried out using CD8+ T cells sorted from blood.

The CDR3 bases are TGTGCCAGAAGCTGGGATTTCTACGAGCAGTACTTC. Protein: CARSWDFYEQYF. The gene calls are TRBV5-3 and TRBJ2-7, with D unresolved. TRBV5-3 is recorded as an ORF, its role being uncertain. V lost 3 bases and J lost 3, with 7 bases in between. The CDR3 totals 12 residues.